This T cell receptor (beta chain) emerged from a study of immune evolution from preneoplasia to lung adenocarcinoma (dated by TCRdb to about 2021). Background for the entire study: HLA loss of heterozygosity was observed in about 7%, 15% and 30% of AIS, MIA and ADC lesions, respectively, and was not observed in any AAH lesions. POLYSOLVER was used to infer class I HLA alleles from exome data, and LOHHLA was used to detect allele-specific HLA loss. The study combined immune gene expression, TCR sequencing and multiplex immunofluorescence to profile immune contexture across lung adenocarcinoma precursors and invasive adenocarcinoma. The sample size was set by how many specimens were available, not by a prior power calculation. Whole exome sequencing and methylation data from the same cohort of nodules were integrated with the immune data. The overall cohort was made up of nearly 55 patients with pulmonary nodules who had surgical resection. Resected precursor lesions (AAH, AIS, MIA) and invasive adenocarcinomas were each compared against paired morphologically normal lung tissue. According to the study, about 100 samples were used for TCR sequencing. A total of more than 40 patients contributed TCR sequencing data. Points the paper makes about the study in general: KRAS-mutant nodules showed the highest T cell clonality compared with EGFR-mutant or double wild-type lesions. All patients were from Japan and China, so applicability to Western populations was uncertain. The highest top T cell clone frequencies were observed in normal lung, and a progressive decrease in top T cell clone frequencies appeared to occur from AAH through AIS, MIA and invasive adenocarcinoma. The findings rested on association rather than direct causation, and larger cohorts with long-term follow-up and longitudinal biopsies were considered necessary. The highest clonality was observed in normal lung, whereas higher T cell density and diversity but lower clonality appeared to be present in later-stage lesions.

Patients underwent resection in Japan or China between the mid-2010s and the late 2010s. Histologic diagnosis of each case was confirmed independently by two lung cancer pathologists on H&E slides. Macro-dissection after pathologic assessment enriched premalignant or tumor cells for nucleic acid extraction. DNA was isolated from FFPE tissue using the AllPrep DNA/RNA FFPE Kit. According to the germline V gene, CDR1 reads SGHRS and CDR2 reads YFSETQ. Trimming takes 0 bases from V and 5 bases from J, and the germline ends sit 8 bases apart. The CDR3 holds 13 amino acids from the cysteine to the phenylalanine. Just the 39-base CDR3 DNA is kept, in frame starting at base 1. The immunoSEQ hsTCRbeta Kit was used to sequence TCR beta CDR3 regions from DNA. In the authors' own workflow: The ImmunoSEQ Analyzer was used to analyse the TCR sequencing data. T cell clonality was defined as 1 minus Pielou's evenness, as computed on productive rearrangements. To measure T cell diversity, the inverse Simpson index was applied to productive templates. T cell density was TCR beta template counts normalized to usable DNA, estimated by amplifying and sequencing housekeeping genes. Two-sided Kruskal-Wallis tests were used to compare TCR metrics across histologic stages. Sourced from immuneACCESS, this table was stored by TCRdb with only in-frame sequences that have V and J called. A share of the clones is absent; for the studies checked, an unresolved V gene accounts for under half, and the remainder has no known explanation. V and J calls and clone size are as listed in that table; D and trimming were resolved from the DNA. Recorded for this sample are around 4,800 clones; about 80% of them occurred a single time. Less than 9% of the sample is in the top ten clones.

This clone is a singleton in its sample. Its antigen target is currently unknown. Base qualities are not recorded, but no much larger clone differs from it by a single base. Sequenced: FFPE minimally invasive lung adenocarcinoma tissue. The sample's cell subset or site label is to be understood as: micro-invasive lung adenocarcinoma (MIA). In this chain, TRBV5-1 is recombined with TRBJ1-1; the D gene is not confidently resolved. The origin of this receptor is a person aged 60 to 85 with lung adenocarcinoma. The CDR3 has the sequence CASSLGSSTEAFF. The DNA reads as follows: TGCGCCAGCAGCTTGGGATCTAGTACTGAAGCTTTCTTT. Extended through the reference TRBV5-1 and TRBJ1-1 proteins, this CDR3 yields the full variable domain: KAGVTQTPRYLIKTRGQQVTLSCSPISGHRSVSWYQQTPGQGLQFLFEYFSETQRNKGNFPGRFSGRQFSNSRSEMNVSTLELGDSALYLCASSLGSSTEAFFGQGTRLTVV.